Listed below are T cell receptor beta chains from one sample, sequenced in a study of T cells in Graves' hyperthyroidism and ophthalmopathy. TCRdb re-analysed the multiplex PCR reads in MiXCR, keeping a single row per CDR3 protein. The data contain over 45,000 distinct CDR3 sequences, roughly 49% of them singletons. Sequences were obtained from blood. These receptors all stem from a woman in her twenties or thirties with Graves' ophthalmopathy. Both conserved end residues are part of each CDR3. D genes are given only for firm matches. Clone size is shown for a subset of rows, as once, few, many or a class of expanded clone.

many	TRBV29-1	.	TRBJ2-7	TGCAGCGCTTTAGGAACACCCCACGAGCAGTACTTC	CSALGTPHEQYF
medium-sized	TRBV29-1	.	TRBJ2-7	TGCAGCGTTGAAGGTCTGCTAGCGAACCACGAGCAGTACTTC	CSVEGLLANHEQYF
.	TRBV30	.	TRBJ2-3	TGTGCCTGGGGTCTAGCGTTGGGCACAGATACGCAGTATTTT	CAWGLALGTDTQYF
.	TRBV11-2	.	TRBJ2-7	TGTGCCAGCAGCATGCAGGGTTTCGACGAGCAGTACTTC	CASSMQGFDEQYF
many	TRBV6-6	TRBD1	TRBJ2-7	TGTGCCAGCAGCTACCGCGGACAGGGGAACGAGCAGTACTTC	CASSYRGQGNEQYF
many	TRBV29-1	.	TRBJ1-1	TGCAGCGTGCCGGGAGTCCCCACTGAAGCTTTCTTT	CSVPGVPTEAFF
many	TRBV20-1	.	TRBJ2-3	TGCAGTGCTAGAGATAGATTCGCGGGAGATACGCAGTATTTT	CSARDRFAGDTQYF
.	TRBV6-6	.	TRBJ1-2	TGTGCCAGCCATCAGGGCTACACCTTC	CASHQGYTF
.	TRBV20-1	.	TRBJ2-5	TGCAGTGCTAGGTGGGGCAGGGTGGGTCAGCCCCAGTACTTC	CSARWGRVGQPQYF
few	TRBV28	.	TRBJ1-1	TGTGCCAGCAGTTTAGAGCAGGGCGTTGGCACTGAAGCTTTCTTT	CASSLEQGVGTEAFF
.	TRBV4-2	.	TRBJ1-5	TGTGCCAGCAGCTCTGGACAGAACAATCAGCCCCAGCATTTT	CASSSGQNNQPQHF
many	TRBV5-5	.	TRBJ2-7	TGTGCCAGCAGCTTGGCCTACCAGGGAGGCGCCTACGAGCAGTACTTC	CASSLAYQGGAYEQYF
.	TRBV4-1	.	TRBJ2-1	TGCGCCAGCAGCCAAGTTGCTCGGGGACGAAGGGGGGAGCAGTTCTTC	CASSQVARGRRGEQFF
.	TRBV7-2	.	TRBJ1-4	TGTGCCAGCAGCTTAAGGGTCGTCTACAATGAAAAACTGTTTTTT	CASSLRVVYNEKLFF
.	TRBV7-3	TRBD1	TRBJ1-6	TGTGCCAGCAGCTCGAGGACAGGGGGCAGTTCACCCCTCCACTTT	CASSSRTGGSSPLHF
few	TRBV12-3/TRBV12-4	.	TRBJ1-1	TGTGCCAGCGGTTTAGTCAGGGGAGAGAACACGGAAGCTTTCTTT	CASGLVRGENTEAFF
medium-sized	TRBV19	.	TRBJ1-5	TGTGCCAGTAGTACAACTAAAAATCAGCCCCAGCATTTT	CASSTTKNQPQHF
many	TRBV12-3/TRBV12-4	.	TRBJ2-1	TGTGCCAGCAGTTTCTTCCAGGGCTCCTACAATGAGCAGTTCTTC	CASSFFQGSYNEQFF
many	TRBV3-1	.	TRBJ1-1	TGTGCCAGCAGCCAGCAGGGAGGGACTGAAGCTTTCTTT	CASSQQGGTEAFF
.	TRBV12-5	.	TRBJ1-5	TGTGCTAGTGGTTTGGTCGGGACTAGCGGGACGCCCCAGCATTTT	CASGLVGTSGTPQHF
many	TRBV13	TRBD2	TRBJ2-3	TGTGCCAGCAGCTTACGGGGGGGCACAGATACGCAGTATTTT	CASSLRGGTDTQYF
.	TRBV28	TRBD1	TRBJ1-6	TGTGCCAGCAGTACCGGGACAGCCGACTGTTCACCCCTCCACTTT	CASSTGTADCSPLHF
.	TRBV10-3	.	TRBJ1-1	TGTGCCATCAGCGAGTCTCCGAGCACTGAAGCTTTCTTC	CAISESPSTEAFF
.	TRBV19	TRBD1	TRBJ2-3	TGTGCCAGTAAGAGGGGACAGGGGGCGTCAAATGAGCAGTATTTT	CASKRGQGASNEQYF